These 24 T cell receptor beta chains originate from one sample sequenced in a study of T cell responses to AZD1222 COVID-19 vaccine. Libraries were prepared by immunoSEQ multiplex PCR; TCRdb keeps only in-frame clonotypes and omits some of them. The sample shows approximately 120,000 clones, 90% of them seen only once. Here the sequenced sample was peripheral blood, taken on day 0 of MenACWY control vaccination. These receptors were taken from an adult in good health.

The rearrangement joins TRBV28 to TRBJ2-1; 7 positions match TRBD1. Germline CDR1 MDHEN, CDR2 SYDVKM. V trimming: 2 bases; J trimming: 3 bases; junction bases outside the gene matches: 1. CDR3 length: 14 residues. As DNA, the CDR3 is TGTGCCAGCAGTTTACGACAGGGCTACAATGAGCAGTTCTTC. Translating it yields CASSLRQGYNEQFF.

This rearrangement joins TRBV4-2 to TRBJ2-3; TRBD2 aligns across 9 bases. The CDR3 extends over 15 amino acids. J gave up 11 bases and V 0 bases, and 9 bases lay outside the gene matches. Germline V gene data show CDR1 as LGHNA and CDR2 as YNFKEQ. Here the CDR3 reads CASSQDSVLAGMQYF. CDR3 DNA sequence: TGTGCCAGCAGCCAAGATTCGGTTCTAGCGGGGATGCAGTATTTT.

The chain uses TRBV28 and TRBJ2-5; possible D gene TRBD2, 6 bases. From germline, CDR1 is MDHEN and CDR2 SYDVKM. This CDR3 has 13 residues. Deletions cut 6 bases from V and 1 base from J, with 9 bases between. In DNA, the CDR3 is TGTGCCAGCAGGAGGGACTTCCAAGAGACCCAGTACTTC. It is translated as CASRRDFQETQYF.

The V and J genes are TRBV7-3 and TRBJ1-6, with 9 bases lining up with TRBD1. V lost 2 bases, J lost 10 bases, and 6 bases stayed unmatched. Germline V gene lookup returns CDR1 SGHTA and CDR2 FQGTGA. This CDR3 region has 15 residues. CDR3 sequence reads: CASSLGGGTGSPLHF. The CDR3 nucleotides read TGTGCCAGCAGCTTAGGGGGCGGGACAGGGTCACCCCTCCACTTT. The entire variable domain, with the rest obtained from reference TRBV7-3 and TRBJ1-6, is as follows: GAGVSQTPSNKVTEKGKYVELRCDPISGHTALYWYRQSLGQGPEFLIYFQGTGAADDSGLPNDRFFAVRPEGSVSTLKIQRTERGDSAVYLCASSLGGGTGSPLHFGNGTRLTVT.

This chain joins TRBV24-1 and TRBJ2-2; 10 bases match TRBD2. The CDR3 contains 16 residues. Losses at the gene ends were 7 bases for V and 1 base for J; bases not matched to a gene: 5. Germline values: CDR1 KGHDR, CDR2 SFDVKD. The CDR3 sequence: CATRSRLAGNTGELFF. The CDR3 DNA follows: TGTGCCACCAGATCTAGACTAGCGGGGAACACCGGGGAGCTGTTTTTT.

The table lists this clone with a count of one. The V call is TRBV21-1, the J call TRBJ2-3; the table names TRBD1, a call not compared with the DNA. TRBV21-1 is an annotated pseudogene. The CDR3 loop spans 14 amino acids. CDR3 protein: CASSKGADTDTQYF. As DNA, the CDR3 is TGTGCCAGCAGCAAAGGGGCAGACACAGATACGCAGTATTTT.

The rearrangement joins TRBV7-9 to TRBJ1-4; no reliable D call. The CDR3 runs 14 residues. Trimming took off 4 bases at V and 4 bases at J, with 10 bases between the two ends. Germline V gives CDR1 SEHNR, CDR2 FQNEAQ (reference sequence). CDR3 coding DNA: TGTGCCAGCAGCTCACGCGGTTATAATGAAAAACTGTTTTTT. This gives the protein CASSSRGYNEKLFF.

This chain links TRBV9 with TRBJ2-7; TRBD2 agrees at 11 bases. The germline V gene has CDR1 SGDLS and CDR2 YYNGEE. The CDR3 has 14 amino acids. V lost 2 bases, J lost 5 bases, and 3 bases stayed unmatched. The CDR3 DNA is TGTGCCAGCAGCGTTAGCGGGAGGGCCGACGAGCAGTACTTC. Translation gives CASSVSGRADEQYF.

This clone was counted only a few times. V and J are TRBV5-1 and TRBJ2-2, with 9 bases matching TRBD1. J gave up 5 bases and V 5 bases, and 7 bases lay outside the gene matches. The CDR3 totals 15 residues. Germline V gene data show CDR1 as SGHRS and CDR2 as YFSETQ. In DNA, the CDR3 is TGCGCCAGCAGGATGGGGACAGGGCCTACCGGGGAGCTGTTTTTT. It is translated as CASRMGTGPTGELFF.

The rearrangement links TRBV28 to TRBJ1-1, with 8 positions matching TRBD1. There are 14 residues in the CDR3. Germline values: CDR1 MDHEN, CDR2 SYDVKM. V lost 0 bases, J lost 7 bases, and 4 bases stayed unmatched. CDR3 loop: CASSLWQGAGEAFF. The DNA of the CDR3 is TGTGCCAGCAGTTTATGGCAGGGGGCTGGTGAAGCTTTCTTT.

V and J are TRBV13 and TRBJ2-1; no definite D call. The ends were cut back, 5 bases at V and 0 bases at J, with 11 bases in the middle. CDR1 is PRHDT and CDR2 is FYEKMQ in the germline V gene (reference sequence). The CDR3 covers 15 residues. CDR3 sequence reads: CASSTFAVSYNEQFF. The CDR3 DNA sequence: TGTGCCAGCAGCACTTTTGCCGTCTCCTACAATGAGCAGTTCTTC. Drawing the rest from reference TRBV13 and TRBJ2-1, the complete variable domain is AAGVIQSPRHLIKEKRETATLKCYPIPRHDTVYWYQQGPGQDPQFLISFYEKMQSDKGSIPDRFSAQQFSDYHSELNMSSLELGDSALYFCASSTFAVSYNEQFFGPGTRLTVL.

The genes are TRBV27 and TRBJ1-1, with D unresolved. Germline CDR1 is MNHEY and CDR2 is SMNVEV (reference sequence). The CDR3 spans 13 residues. Trimming took 3 bases from V and 4 from J, leaving 9 bases between them. The CDR3 nucleotides read TGTGCCAGCAGTTTTAGTACTCGCACTGAAGCTTTCTTT. This sequence encodes CASSFSTRTEAFF.

The chain uses TRBV6-5 and TRBJ1-5; a weak D match, TRBD1 (6 bases). The CDR3 covers 14 residues. From germline, CDR1 is MNHEY and CDR2 SVGAGI. V lost 7 bases, J lost 6 bases, and 16 bases lay in between. The DNA for the CDR3 is TGTGCCAGCACTCCGGGGGGGCAGGGTCAGCCCCAGCATTTT. It codes for CASTPGGQGQPQHF.

The genes are TRBV18 and TRBJ2-7; D is unresolved. The V and J ends lost 2 bases and 1 base respectively, with 12 bases between them. Germline CDR1 KGHSH, CDR2 LQKENI. CDR3 length: 15 residues. This CDR3 is CASSPALDSSYEQYF. DNA for the CDR3: TGTGCCAGCTCACCAGCCCTAGACTCTTCCTACGAGCAGTACTTC. Looking up the rest from reference TRBV18 and TRBJ2-7 gives the full variable domain: NAGVMQNPRHLVRRRGQEARLRCSPMKGHSHVYWYRQLPEEGLKFMVYLQKENIIDESGMPKERFSAEFPKEGPSILRIQQVVRGDSAAYFCASSPALDSSYEQYFGPGTRLTVT.

J is TRBJ2-1 and V is TRBV18; no reliable D call. V shed 2 bases and J shed 9 bases, with 11 bases lying between them. Germline CDR1 reads KGHSH; CDR2 reads LQKENI. The CDR3 has 13 amino acids. The CDR3 is CASSPGPYGEQFF. The CDR3 DNA reads TGTGCCAGCTCACCAGGGCCGTACGGTGAGCAGTTCTTC. Variable domain in full (rest from reference TRBV18 and TRBJ2-1): NAGVMQNPRHLVRRRGQEARLRCSPMKGHSHVYWYRQLPEEGLKFMVYLQKENIIDESGMPKERFSAEFPKEGPSILRIQQVVRGDSAAYFCASSPGPYGEQFFGPGTRLTVL.

The gene calls are TRBV25-1 and TRBJ1-6; no clear D. V lost 4 bases, J lost 5 bases, and 12 bases lay in between. The CDR3 covers 15 residues. From germline, CDR1 is MGHDK and CDR2 SYGVNS. CDR3 loop: CASSAWTVNNSPLHF. In nucleotides, the CDR3 is TGTGCCAGCAGTGCATGGACGGTTAATAATTCACCCCTCCACTTT. Looking up the rest from reference TRBV25-1 and TRBJ1-6 gives the full variable domain: EADIYQTPRYLVIGTGKKITLECSQTMGHDKMYWYQQDPGMELHLIHYSYGVNSTEKGDLSSESTVSRIRTEHFPLTLESARPSHTSQYLCASSAWTVNNSPLHFGNGTRLTVT.

This rearrangement joins TRBV5-1 to TRBJ2-6; D perhaps matches TRBD1 (6 bases). The ends were cut back, 5 bases at V and 0 bases at J, with 9 bases in the middle. Looked up from germline, CDR1 is SGHRS and CDR2 is YFSETQ. The CDR3 length is 15 residues. The CDR3 DNA is TGCGCCAGCAGTGAAGGGGGCTCTGGGGCCAACGTCCTGACTTTC. It translates to CASSEGGSGANVLTF.

The chain recombines TRBV24-1 with TRBJ2-1; 7 positions match TRBD1. Germline-derived CDR1 and CDR2 are KGHDR and SFDVKD. This CDR3 has 16 residues. Trimming removed 0 bases from V and 6 bases from J; junction bases left unmatched: 7. The CDR3 nucleotides read TGTGCCACCAGTGATTTGGGACAGGAGAATATCAATGAGCAGTTCTTC. This encodes CATSDLGQENINEQFF.

This clone was counted once. This chain uses TRBV4-1 with TRBJ2-1; D is unclear. The CDR3 has 17 amino acids. Germline CDR1 MGHRA, CDR2 YSYEKL. V lost 4 bases to trimming and J lost 1 base, with 17 bases between them. The CDR3 nucleotides are TGCGCCAGCAGCCCGCGGACGAACGCTATATCCTACAATGAGCAGTTCTTC. Protein: CASSPRTNAISYNEQFF.

The CDR3 sequence is CASRDGARGARETQYF. In DNA, the CDR3 is TGTGCCAGCAGGGATGGGGCTAGAGGTGCAAGGGAGACCCAGTACTTC. The rearrangement uses TRBV28 and TRBJ2-5; D possibly corresponds to TRBD1 (5 bases). This CDR3 spans 16 amino acids. Deletions cut 6 bases from V and 5 bases from J, with 22 bases between. Per germline, CDR1 MDHEN and CDR2 SYDVKM.

The chain combines TRBV28 with TRBJ1-1; D gene unclear. Trimming cost V 7 bases and J 5 bases, with 14 bases left between them. Germline-derived CDR1 and CDR2 are MDHEN and SYDVKM. This CDR3 is built from 13 residues. As DNA, the CDR3 is TGTGCCAGCATCTCCAGGAGGCGAACTGAAGCTTTCTTT. The encoded protein is CASISRRRTEAFF.

V is TRBV5-1 and J is TRBJ2-5; perhaps TRBD2 as D (7 bases). Trimming took 1 base from V and 1 from J, leaving 14 bases between them. This CDR3 contains 16 residues. Looked up from germline, CDR1 is SGHRS and CDR2 is YFSETQ. This CDR3 reads CASSLIRGGSQETQYF. CDR3 DNA: TGCGCCAGCAGCTTGATAAGGGGGGGCTCCCAAGAGACCCAGTACTTC.

This rearrangement joins TRBV19 to TRBJ1-5, with 9 positions matching TRBD1. This CDR3 has 16 amino acids. Germline V gene sequence: CDR1 LNHDA, CDR2 SQIVND (reference sequence). With V trimmed by 3 bases and J by 3 bases, 6 bases remained unmatched. This chain's CDR3 is CASSIGGDRDNQPQHF. The CDR3 DNA follows: TGTGCCAGTAGTATTGGAGGGGACAGGGACAATCAGCCCCAGCATTTT.

In its sample, this clone was seen a few times. The chain recombines TRBV7-9 with TRBJ1-5; D may be TRBD1 (6 bases). Germline-derived CDR1 and CDR2 are SEHNR and FQNEAQ (reference sequence). CDR3 length: 17 amino acids. The ends were cut back, 2 bases at V and 0 bases at J, with 14 bases in the middle. CDR3 region: CASSLTQGLDSNQPQHF. The CDR3 nucleotides read TGTGCCAGCAGCTTAACTCAGGGGCTGGATAGCAATCAGCCCCAGCATTTT.